This is a list of T cell receptor beta chains from one sample in a study of beta chain features in type 1 diabetes. Sequencing used immunoSEQ multiplex PCR; TCRdb keeps in-frame clones, though not all of them. Of roughly 610,000 clones in the sample, about 14% were seen once. Specimen: naive CD4+ T cells from blood. The receptor set was obtained from a young man in good health. Each CDR3 is given with its conserved first and last residue. A D gene is named only where the DNA matches it firmly. Size is stated for part of the rows, as once, few or many counts, or as a class when the clone is expanded.

>TRBD1|.|14|TRBJ2-3|TRBV5-1
TGCGCCAGCAGCTTTGACAGGGGCCCGGATACGCAGTATTTT
CASSFDRGPDTQYF
>TRBD2|.|16|TRBJ2-7|TRBV9
TGTGCCAGCAGCCCCTTCACTAGCGGGAAATCCTACGAGCAGTACTTC
CASSPFTSGKSYEQYF
>.|few|14|TRBJ1-1|TRBV18
TGTGCCAGCTCACAAGCCGGGTCGAACACTGAAGCTTTCTTT
CASSQAGSNTEAFF
>.|few|14|TRBJ1-1|TRBV6-5
TGTGCCAGCAGTTACTCGACCTATAACACTGAAGCTTTCTTT
CASSYSTYNTEAFF
>.|few|15|TRBJ1-2|TRBV6-5
TGTGCCAGCAGTTACTTTTTAGCAGGGAACTATGGCTACACCTTC
CASSYFLAGNYGYTF
>.|.|16|TRBJ2-2|TRBV7-9
TGTGCCAGCAGGCCCAGGGGAACCAGGGTGGCCGGGGAGCTGTTTTTT
CASRPRGTRVAGELFF
>.|few|14|TRBJ1-1|TRBV18
TGTGCCAGCTCATCCGAACAGGGCGGCACTGAAGCTTTCTTT
CASSSEQGGTEAFF
>TRBD2|.|16|TRBJ2-7|TRBV7-2
TGTGCCAGCAGCCCGGGACTAGCGGGGGGGTCTGGCGAGCAGTACTTC
CASSPGLAGGSGEQYF
>.|.|14|TRBJ2-4|TRBV10-3
TGTGCCACCGAAGGGGGGGGTCCCAAAAACATTCAGTACTTC
CATEGGGPKNIQYF
>.|.|12|TRBJ1-1|TRBV10-3
TGTGCCATCAGTGAAGAGGGATTGAAAGCTTTCTTT
CAISEEGLKAFF
>TRBD2|few|15|TRBJ2-5|TRBV6-6
TGTGCCAGCAGTTACTCGAGGCGGGGGGAAGAGACCCAGTACTTC
CASSYSRRGEETQYF
>TRBD1|few|14|TRBJ1-2|TRBV28
TGTGCCAGCACCGGAGGACAGGGGGCGTATGGCTACACCTTC
CASTGGQGAYGYTF
>TRBD1|few|14|TRBJ1-2|TRBV27
TGTGCCAGCAGTCGCCGGACAGGGGGCTTTGGCTACACCTTC
CASSRRTGGFGYTF
>TRBD2|.|15|TRBJ2-1|TRBV7-3
TGTGCCAGCAGCCGTACTAGCGGGGGACACAATGAGCAGTTCTTC
CASSRTSGGHNEQFF
>TRBD2|few|14|TRBJ2-7|TRBV9
TGTGCCAGCAGCCCTGGGGAGGGAGTGAGCGAGCAGTACTTC
CASSPGEGVSEQYF
>.|.|12|TRBJ2-7|TRBV29-1
TGCAGCGTGTTGGCCAGGACCTACGAGCAGTACTTC
CSVLARTYEQYF
>TRBD2|.|15|TRBJ2-5|TRBV9
TGTGCCAACAGCGTAGCGGGACTAGCGACGGAGACCCAGTACTTC
CANSVAGLATETQYF
>.|.|14|TRBJ1-5|TRBV7-8
TGTGCCAGCAGCTTATGGACAGTCAATCAGCCCCAGCATTTT
CASSLWTVNQPQHF
>TRBD2|.|13|TRBJ2-7|TRBV5-4
TGTGCCAGCCGACGAGCGGGGAGTTACGAGCAGTACTTC
CASRRAGSYEQYF
>.|few|14|TRBJ2-7|TRBV11-1
TGTGCCAGCAGCTTAGGTTTACCCACCTACGAGCAGTACTTC
CASSLGLPTYEQYF
>.|.|16|TRBJ1-5|TRBV5-4
TGTGCCAGCAGCTTGTGGGGGGGCAAGGGCAATCAGCCCCAGCATTTT
CASSLWGGKGNQPQHF
>.|.|15|TRBJ1-1|TRBV4-1
TGCGCCAGCAGGTCCACGTTCAGGGGATGGACTGAAGCTTTCTTT
CASRSTFRGWTEAFF
>.|few|16|TRBJ1-2|TRBV23-1
TGCGCCAGCAGTCTTGGAAGGCATGGAGGAATCTATGGCTACACCTTC
CASSLGRHGGIYGYTF
>TRBD1|.|14|TRBJ2-7|TRBV25-1
TGTGCCAGCAGTGAGCCAGGGGGCCTAAACGAGCAGTACTTC
CASSEPGGLNEQYF
>.|few|11|TRBJ2-3|TRBV20-1
TGCGCGGGGATATGGACAGATACGCAGTATTTT
CAGIWTDTQYF
>.|few|15|TRBJ2-1|TRBV6-1
TGTGCCAGCAGTGAAGTAGCGGACCCCTACAATGAGCAGTTCTTC
CASSEVADPYNEQFF
>.|.|13|TRBJ2-7|TRBV6-5
TGTGCCAGCAGTTACTCCCTAAACTACGAGCAGTACTTC
CASSYSLNYEQYF
>.|few|16|TRBJ1-3|TRBV5-1
TGCGCCAGCAGCTTGAACAGGAAGAACTCTGGAAACACCATATATTTT
CASSLNRKNSGNTIYF
>.|.|16|TRBJ1-4|TRBV5-6
TGTGCCAGCAGCTCCCGGCGGACAGCAACTAATGAAAAACTGTTTTTT
CASSSRRTATNEKLFF
>TRBD1|.|13|TRBJ1-2|TRBV7-2
TGTGCCAGCAGCCCGGACAGGAACTATGGCTACACCTTC
CASSPDRNYGYTF
>.|.|15|TRBJ2-1|TRBV7-3
TGTGCCAGCAGCTCACAATTGGGGACCTACAATGAGCAGTTCTTC
CASSSQLGTYNEQFF
>.|.|13|TRBJ2-5|TRBV11-2
TGTGCCAGCAGCTTACCGGGGACAGAGACCCAGTACTTC
CASSLPGTETQYF
>TRBD2|many|16|TRBJ2-3|TRBV13
TGTGCCAGCAGCCTATCCGGGACTAGGCGCACAGATACGCAGTATTTT
CASSLSGTRRTDTQYF
>.|.|14|TRBJ2-1|TRBV7-3
TGTGCCAGCAGCTTAACGGGCCTCTACAATGAGCAGTTCTTC
CASSLTGLYNEQFF
>TRBD2|few|15|TRBJ2-7|TRBV28
TGTGCCAGCAGGGGACTAGCGGGAGTTGTCTACGAGCAGTACTTC
CASRGLAGVVYEQYF
>.|.|16|TRBJ1-5|TRBV19
TGTGCCAGTAGTGCCTGGTCCTCGAAGGTTCCTCAGCCCCAGCATTTT
CASSAWSSKVPQPQHF
>.|few|13|TRBJ2-3|TRBV5-5
TGTGCCAGCAGCTTGGAGTCCCGAGATACGCAGTATTTT
CASSLESRDTQYF
>TRBD1|few|20|TRBJ2-5|TRBV9
TGTGCCAGCAGCCGTCCGAAATCGGGACAGACCCTCCAGGCATTGGAGACCCAGTACTTC
CASSRPKSGQTLQALETQYF
>TRBD2|few|16|TRBJ2-7|TRBV9
TGTGCCAGCAGCCCACCTGGGGGCGGGAGGGCTGACGAGCAGTACTTC
CASSPPGGGRADEQYF
>TRBD1|.|15|TRBJ2-1|TRBV11-2
TGTGCCAGTCGTCCGGGACAGGGCGTCTACAATGAGCAGTTCTTC
CASRPGQGVYNEQFF
>.|.|15|TRBJ1-1|TRBV5-1
TGCGCCAGCAGCATATCGGGGGGACCGAACACTGAAGCTTTCTTT
CASSISGGPNTEAFF
>.|.|12|TRBJ2-7|TRBV28
TGTGCCAGCAGTTTGAGCGGCTACGAGCAGTACTTC
CASSLSGYEQYF
>TRBD1|few|17|TRBJ1-3|TRBV14
TGTGCCAGCAGCCCCACATACAGGGGGGCAGCCGGAAACACCATATATTTT
CASSPTYRGAAGNTIYF
>.|few|13|TRBJ2-5|TRBV5-4
TGTGCCAGCAGCTTGATGAGTGGAGAGACCCAGTACTTC
CASSLMSGETQYF
>TRBD1|.|16|TRBJ1-2|TRBV5-4
TGTGCCAGCAGCTTGGCCGGGGACAGGGTTGCCGATGGCTACACCTTC
CASSLAGDRVADGYTF
>.|few|15|TRBJ2-5|TRBV7-2
TGTGCCAGCAGCCGGTCCTGGGTGGTGAGGGAGACCCAGTACTTC
CASSRSWVVRETQYF
>.|few|14|TRBJ2-7|TRBV28
TGTGCCAGCAGTTTATCGGCAGGGTCCTACGAGCAGTACTTC
CASSLSAGSYEQYF
>TRBD1|few|13|TRBJ1-5|TRBV30
TGTGCCTGGAGGGACAGGGGAGAACAGCCCCAGCATTTT
CAWRDRGEQPQHF